This T cell receptor (beta chain) was identified in a study of blood T cell repertoires in COVID-19. Looking at the study overall: Both acute and convalescent COVID-19 samples were obtained from the United States, Italy and Spain. PBMCs, B-cell-depleted T cells, or T cells provided the cDNA or gDNA that made up the material.

Per the original data handling: Amplification of reference gene primers provided the estimated nucleated cell counts. Sequencing was performed with immunoSEQ multiplex PCR; in TCRdb, only in-frame clones are kept and a portion is missing. The V and J calls and the clone size are those of that table, but D and trimming were determined from the DNA. There are 87,000 or so clones in the sample; 65% to 90% occur only once, and approximately 15% lies in the top ten. This sequence was found in a woman of 80 years or more with active or convalescent COVID-19. Material: peripheral blood.

In DNA form, the CDR3 reads TGCGCCAGCAGCCAACATAAACAGGGGGACACTGAAGCTTTCTTT. Encoded protein: CASSQHKQGDTEAFF. The chain combines TRBV4-1 with TRBJ1-1; the match to TRBD1 covers 8 bases. Per the germline V gene, CDR1 is MGHRA and CDR2 is YSYEKL. The CDR3 is made up of 15 amino acids. Trimming took 2 bases from V and 3 from J; bases not matched to a gene: 5.